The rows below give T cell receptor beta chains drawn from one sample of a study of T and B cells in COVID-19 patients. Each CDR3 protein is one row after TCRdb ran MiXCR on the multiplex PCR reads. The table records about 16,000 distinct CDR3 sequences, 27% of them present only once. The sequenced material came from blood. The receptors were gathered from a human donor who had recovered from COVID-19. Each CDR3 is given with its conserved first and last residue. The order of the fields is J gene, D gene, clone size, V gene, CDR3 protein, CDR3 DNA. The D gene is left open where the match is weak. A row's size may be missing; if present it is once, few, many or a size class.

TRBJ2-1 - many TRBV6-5 CACSRPPAGINEQFF TGTGCCTGTAGCCGGCCCCCCGCCGGTATTAATGAGCAGTTCTTC
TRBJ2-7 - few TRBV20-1 CSARDIDEQYF TGCAGTGCTAGAGATATCGACGAGCAGTACTTC
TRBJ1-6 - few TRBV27 CASNTGFGNSPLHF TGTGCCAGCAACACAGGGTTCGGGAATTCACCCCTCCACTTT
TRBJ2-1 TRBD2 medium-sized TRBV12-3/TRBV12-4 CASSTSGGANEQFF TGTGCCAGCAGTACTAGCGGGGGGGCCAATGAGCAGTTCTTC
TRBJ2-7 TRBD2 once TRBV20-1 CSAPYPSLAAQYEQYF TGCAGTGCCCCATACCCCTCGCTAGCGGCGCAATACGAGCAGTACTTC
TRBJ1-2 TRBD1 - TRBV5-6 CASSPSGGDRVSGYTF TGTGCCAGCAGTCCCTCGGGTGGGGACAGGGTGAGCGGCTACACCTTC
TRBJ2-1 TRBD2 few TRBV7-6 CASSLGLADIGEQFF TGTGCCAGCAGCTTGGGTCTAGCGGACATCGGTGAGCAGTTCTTC
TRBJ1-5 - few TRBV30 CAWSVSPRGQPQHF TGTGCCTGGAGTGTAAGCCCAAGGGGTCAGCCCCAGCATTTT
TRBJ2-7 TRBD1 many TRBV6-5 CASSYGTGSLEQYF TGTGCCAGCAGTTACGGGACAGGGTCCTTGGAGCAGTACTTC
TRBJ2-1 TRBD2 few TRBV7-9 CASSLGLAGEQFF TGTGCCAGCAGCCTCGGACTAGCGGGTGAGCAGTTCTTC
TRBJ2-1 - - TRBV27 CASSSPGGFVSYNEQFF TGTGCCAGCAGTTCCCCTGGAGGGTTTGTCTCCTACAATGAGCAGTTCTTC
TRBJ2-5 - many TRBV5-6 CASSPAGTETQYF TGTGCCAGCAGCCCCGCAGGAACGGAGACCCAGTACTTC
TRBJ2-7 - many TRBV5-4 CASSPGHSYEQYF TGTGCCAGCAGCCCCGGACACAGCTACGAGCAGTACTTC
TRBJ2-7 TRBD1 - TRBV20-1 CSARDRSTYEQYF TGCAGTGCCAGGGACAGATCGACCTACGAGCAGTACTTC
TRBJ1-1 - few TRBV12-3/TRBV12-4 CASSLKPNTEAFF TGTGCCAGCAGTTTAAAGCCGAACACTGAAGCTTTCTTT
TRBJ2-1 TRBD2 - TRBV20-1 CSARDQFKGSGRRNEQFF TGCAGTGCTAGAGATCAGTTCAAGGGCAGCGGGAGGCGTAATGAGCAGTTCTTC